Each of the 21 T cell receptor beta chains below was sequenced from the same sample in a study of cytomegalovirus exposure and HLA in healthy donors. Amplification used 60 Vbeta primers and 13 Jbeta primers. Repertoires were generated with immunoSEQ multiplex PCR, while TCRdb's copy carries only in-frame clones and drops some. Of about 170,000 clones listed, over 80% are singletons. Sequencing was done on a sample of PBMCs. These receptors were collected from a boy between 2 and 15 years old in good health and CMV-seronegative.

The chain uses TRBV9 and TRBJ1-1; D gene uncertain. The ends were cut back, 3 bases at V and 4 bases at J, with 13 bases in the middle. The V gene's germline CDR1 is SGDLS and CDR2 YYNGEE. The CDR3 contains 14 residues. CDR3 nucleotides: TGTGCCAGCAGCGCAGTGACTTCCCTCACTGAAGCTTTCTTT. This sequence encodes CASSAVTSLTEAFF. Full variable domain (rest looked up from reference TRBV9 and TRBJ1-1): DSGVTQTPKHLITATGQRVTLRCSPRSGDLSVYWYQQSLDQGLQFLIQYYNGEERAKGNILERFSAQQFPDLHSELNLSSLELGDSALYFCASSAVTSLTEAFFGQGTRLTVV.

J is TRBJ2-1 and V is TRBV18; maybe TRBD1 (7 bases). V lost 6 bases, J lost 9 bases, and 15 bases lay in between. CDR1 and CDR2 from the germline V gene are KGHSH and LQKENI. The CDR3 is 13 amino acids. CDR3 nucleotides: TGTGCCAGCTCTGACCAGGGGGGCGGTGAGCAGTTCTTC. It is translated as CASSDQGGGEQFF.

The chain recombines TRBV7-9 with TRBJ2-5; TRBD1 aligns across 9 bases. CDR1 is SEHNR and CDR2 is FQNEAQ in the germline V gene (reference sequence). The CDR3 extends over 16 amino acids. Trimming at V came to 1 base and at J to 2 bases, leaving 5 bases not matched to a gene. CDR3 in DNA: TGTGCCAGCAGCTTAGTCCCGACAGGGGGACAAGAGACCCAGTACTTC. Translating it yields CASSLVPTGGQETQYF.

The J gene is TRBJ2-2, the V gene TRBV14, with D unresolved. Trimming cost V 3 bases and J 0 bases, with 14 bases left between them. Germline loops: CDR1 SGHDN, CDR2 FVKESK. The CDR3 sequence is 17 residues long. The CDR3 DNA follows: TGTGCCAGCAGCCAGAATCTTCCGGGTCCGAACACCGGGGAGCTGTTTTTT. The encoded protein is CASSQNLPGPNTGELFF.

The chain combines TRBV2 with TRBJ1-5; a weak D match, TRBD1 (6 bases). Germline assignment: CDR1 SNHLY and CDR2 FYNNEI. With 6 bases removed from V and 4 bases from J, the gap between germline ends came to 16 bases. This CDR3 spans 15 amino acids. CDR3 amino acids: CASRGDILENQPQHF. CDR3 coding DNA: TGTGCCAGCAGGGGGGACATTTTAGAGAATCAGCCCCAGCATTTT.

This rearrangement joins TRBV27 to TRBJ1-1; the match to TRBD1 covers 7 bases. The trim removed 8 bases at V and 5 bases at J, leaving 11 bases unmatched. Germline-derived CDR1 and CDR2 are MNHEY and SMNVEV (reference sequence). The CDR3 sequence is 14 residues long. The chain's CDR3 is CASPQGQRGTEAFF. The CDR3 region has the DNA TGTGCCAGCCCTCAGGGACAGCGGGGGACTGAAGCTTTCTTT.

The chain couples TRBV6-6 to TRBJ1-1, with a weak D call TRBD1 (5 bases). The CDR3 extends over 14 amino acids. Trimming pared 5 bases from V and 1 base from J, leaving 11 bases between. CDR1 and CDR2 (germline): MNHNY, SVGAGI (reference sequence). CDR3 in DNA: TGTGCCAGCAGTCCCGGGGGAGGGAACACTGAAGCTTTCTTT. It codes for CASSPGGGNTEAFF.

The chain carries TRBV6-1 and TRBJ1-4; TRBD1 matches 7 bases. Trimming at V came to 8 bases and at J to 4 bases, leaving 7 bases not matched to a gene. Germline V gives CDR1 MNHNS, CDR2 SASEGT. CDR3 size: 14 residues. The CDR3 DNA reads as TGTGCCAGCGACCTACAGGGGCGTAATGAAAAACTGTTTTTT. Protein sequence: CASDLQGRNEKLFF.

V and J are TRBV30 and TRBJ1-2; 7 nucleotides agree with TRBD1. This CDR3 contains 13 residues. After removal of 3 bases from V and 5 bases from J, the junction contained 6 bases not matched to a gene. Per germline, CDR1 GTSNPN and CDR2 SVGIG (reference sequence). DNA for the CDR3: TGTGCCTGGAGAGCAGGGGGGACTTATGGCTACACCTTC. This sequence encodes CAWRAGGTYGYTF.

CDR3 amino acids: CASKRARSEGETQYF. DNA for the CDR3: TGCGCCAGCAAAAGGGCTCGAAGTGAGGGAGAGACCCAGTACTTC. This sequence joins TRBV10-2 and TRBJ2-5; tentative D call: TRBD2 (5 bases). Per the germline V gene, CDR1 is WSHSY and CDR2 is SAAADI. The CDR3 loop spans 15 amino acids. Trimming stripped 7 bases from V and 4 bases from J, with 19 bases between.

The chain has TRBV5-6 and TRBJ2-6; maybe TRBD1 (5 bases). This CDR3 has 16 residues. Germline V lookup: CDR1 SGHDT, CDR2 YYEEEE. V was clipped by 4 bases and J by 3 bases, with 14 bases between them. CDR3 DNA sequence: TGTGCCAGCAGCCTTGAAGGGGCTGGTGGGGCCAACGTCCTGACTTTC. The encoded protein is CASSLEGAGGANVLTF.

CDR3 nucleotides: TGTGCCAGCAGAGTGGGCGGGGCCACCTACGAGCAGTACTTC. Translated, it gives CASRVGGATYEQYF. The chain combines TRBV28 with TRBJ2-7, with a weak D call TRBD2 (6 bases). Germline CDR1 reads MDHEN; CDR2 reads SYDVKM. V was shortened by 6 bases and J by 2 bases, with 14 bases between the two germline ends. This CDR3 has 14 residues. Full variable domain (outside the CDR3, taken from reference TRBV28 and TRBJ2-7): DVKVTQSSRYLVKRTGEKVFLECVQDMDHENMFWYRQDPGLGLRLIYFSYDVKMKEKGDIPEGYSVSREKKERFSLILESASTNQTSMYLCASRVGGATYEQYFGPGTRLTVT.

The chain links TRBV9 to TRBJ2-5; D perhaps matches TRBD1 (5 bases). CDR3 length: 14 amino acids. V gave up 3 bases and J gave up 2 bases, with 11 bases separating them. Germline V CDR1 and CDR2: SGDLS, YYNGEE. As DNA, the CDR3 is TGTGCCAGCAGCGGGGGCGGCCTACAAGAGACCCAGTACTTC. It encodes CASSGGGLQETQYF.

J is TRBJ1-1 and V is TRBV6-5; D call uncertain. With 2 bases removed from V and 3 bases from J, the gap between germline ends came to 10 bases. The germline CDR1 and CDR2 sequences are MNHEY and SVGAGI. This CDR3 has 14 residues. This chain's CDR3 is CASSYEGGDTEAFF. The CDR3 bases are TGTGCCAGCAGTTACGAGGGCGGGGACACTGAAGCTTTCTTT.

This sequence joins TRBV6-5 and TRBJ1-1; D gene ambiguous. CDR1 is MNHEY, CDR2 SVGAGI, per germline. Trimming left V 0 bases short and J 7 bases short, with 12 bases between. This CDR3 is built from 14 residues. Here the CDR3 DNA reads TGTGCCAGCAGTTACTCGAGTAGTCTTGATGAAGCTTTCTTT. Translating it yields CASSYSSSLDEAFF.

This chain joins TRBV29-1 and TRBJ2-1, with a possible D match to TRBD2 (5 bases). V was trimmed by 5 bases and J by 3 bases, leaving 8 bases between them. The germline gives CDR1 SQVTM, CDR2 ANQGSEA. The CDR3 contains 12 residues. The CDR3 DNA reads as TGCAGCGTTCCCCGGGGCTACAATGAGCAGTTCTTC. It yields the protein CSVPRGYNEQFF.

This rearrangement joins TRBV4-2 to TRBJ2-1; D not resolved. This CDR3 is built from 13 residues. V was shortened by 5 bases and J by 8 bases, with 13 bases between the two germline ends. Looked up from germline, CDR1 is LGHNA and CDR2 is YNFKEQ. The CDR3 here is CASSGALGHEQFF. CDR3 sequence (DNA): TGTGCCAGCAGCGGTGCCCTAGGCCATGAGCAGTTCTTC.

The V gene is TRBV30, the J gene TRBJ2-7, with 8 bases identical to TRBD1. CDR3 length: 16 amino acids. The germline CDR1 and CDR2 sequences are GTSNPN and SVGIG (reference sequence). J gave up 0 bases and V 2 bases, and 9 bases lay outside the gene matches. The CDR3: CAWSLGRDRSSYEQYF. CDR3 DNA: TGTGCCTGGAGTCTTGGAAGGGACAGGAGCTCCTACGAGCAGTACTTC.

The chain has TRBV5-4 and TRBJ2-5, with a possible D match to TRBD1 (5 bases). TRBJ2-7 explains the end of the DNA better; the J call may be wrong. The CDR3 consists of 13 residues. Germline assignment: CDR1 SGHNT and CDR2 YYREEE (reference sequence). CDR3 region: CASSLTGFGEQYF. CDR3 nucleotides: TGTGCCAGCAGCTTGACAGGTTTCGGCGAGCAGTACTTC.

V is TRBV11-2 and J is TRBJ1-4; D might be TRBD1 (6 bases). This CDR3 region has 17 residues. Germline CDR1 is SGHAT and CDR2 is FQNNGV. V lost 5 bases, J lost 4 bases, and 20 bases lay in between. CDR3 nucleotides: TGTGCCAGCAGCCCAAGGGCCTTGGGGACACTTAATGAAAAACTGTTTTTT. Amino acids: CASSPRALGTLNEKLFF.

The chain combines TRBV7-9 with TRBJ2-3; tentatively, D is TRBD2 (8 bases). Germline CDR1 and CDR2: SEHNR and FQNEAQ (reference sequence). V lost 5 bases and J lost 6, with 21 bases in between. The CDR3 has 16 residues. The CDR3 region has the DNA TGTGCCAGCAGCCTCAGGGGGACTAGGGGATGGGATACGCAGTATTTT. The encoded protein is CASSLRGTRGWDTQYF.